Following are 11 T cell receptor beta chains from one sample sequenced in a study of cytomegalovirus exposure and HLA in healthy donors. Sequencing was performed with immunoSEQ multiplex PCR; in TCRdb, only in-frame clones are kept and a portion is missing. The sample has 85,000 to 95,000 clones, approximately 96% seen once. Sequenced input: PBMCs. These receptor sequences come from a man aged 18 to 30 in good health and CMV-seronegative.

The chain employs TRBV9 and TRBJ2-2, with 9 nucleotides matching TRBD1. The germline V gene encodes CDR1 SGDLS and CDR2 YYNGEE. CDR3 size: 15 residues. V gave up 2 bases and J gave up 6 bases; unmatched junction bases: 5. The CDR3 loop reads CASSVGQGSAGELFF. CDR3 in DNA: TGTGCCAGCAGCGTCGGACAGGGGAGCGCCGGGGAGCTGTTTTTT. Supplemented by reference TRBV9 and TRBJ2-2, the full variable domain reads DSGVTQTPKHLITATGQRVTLRCSPRSGDLSVYWYQQSLDQGLQFLIQYYNGEERAKGNILERFSAQQFPDLHSELNLSSLELGDSALYFCASSVGQGSAGELFFGEGSRLTVL.

The chain carries TRBV6-5 and TRBJ2-5; TRBD1 matches at 9 bases. From germline, CDR1 is MNHEY and CDR2 SVGAGI. Trimming cost V 8 bases and J 5 bases; bases outside gene matches: 12. The CDR3 length is 15 residues. CDR3 sequence (DNA): TGTGCCAGCGGGGGACAGGGCAATCCCTGGGAGACCCAGTACTTC. Its translation: CASGGQGNPWETQYF.

The chain carries TRBV7-2 and TRBJ1-1, with a weak D call TRBD1 (5 bases). V was trimmed by 2 bases and J by 2 bases, leaving 18 bases between them. Germline V lookup: CDR1 SGHTA, CDR2 FQGNSA. The CDR3 is 17 amino acids. CDR3 in DNA: TGTGCCAGCAGCTTATACGCGCGAATGGGGACTAACACTGAAGCTTTCTTT. Its protein product is CASSLYARMGTNTEAFF.

The rearrangement joins TRBV21-1 to TRBJ1-2; TRBD1, the table's D call, was not compared with the DNA. TRBV21-1 is a recognized pseudogene. The CDR3 consists of 15 residues. The chain's CDR3 is CASSTWPDRNYGYTF. CDR3 sequence (DNA): TGTGCCAGCAGCACCTGGCCGGACAGGAACTATGGCTACACCTTC.

J is TRBJ2-5 and V is TRBV2; D is unresolved. Germline CDR1 SNHLY, CDR2 FYNNEI. CDR3 length: 15 amino acids. The V end was cut by 3 bases, the J end by 0 bases, with 11 bases between. CDR3 DNA sequence: TGTGCCAGCAGTGATCCCAGGTCGTACCAAGAGACCCAGTACTTC. Translation: CASSDPRSYQETQYF. The entire variable domain, with the rest obtained from reference TRBV2 and TRBJ2-5, is as follows: EPEVTQTPSHQVTQMGQEVILRCVPISNHLYFYWYRQILGQKVEFLVSFYNNEISEKSEIFDDQFSVERPDGSNFTLKIRSTKLEDSAMYFCASSDPRSYQETQYFGPGTRLLVL.

The chain employs TRBV7-3 and TRBJ1-2, with D hard to call. Deletions cut 0 bases from V and 7 bases from J, with 9 bases between. This CDR3 is 13 amino acids long. The germline V gene has CDR1 SGHTA and CDR2 FQGTGA. In nucleotides, the CDR3 is TGTGCCAGCAGCTTAACCGGGGTGGGTGGCTACACCTTC. Translating gives CASSLTGVGGYTF.

This chain uses TRBV18 with TRBJ1-1, with D possibly being TRBD1 (6 bases). Germline lookup yields CDR1 KGHSH and CDR2 LQKENI. The CDR3 has 15 amino acids. V was pared by 1 base and J by 3 bases, with 12 bases between. CDR3 DNA sequence: TGTGCCAGCTCACCACTTTCTGAGGGGGACACTGAAGCTTTCTTT. Its protein product is CASSPLSEGDTEAFF.

Only one count was recorded for this clone. This chain joins TRBV27 and TRBJ2-7, with 7 bases fitting TRBD1. Unmatched junction bases numbered 7, after V lost 5 bases and J lost 6 bases. CDR1 and CDR2 (germline): MNHEY, SMNVEV (reference sequence). This CDR3 spans 13 amino acids. CDR3 sequence reads: CASSAKTGREQYV. CDR3 coding DNA: TGTGCCAGCAGTGCGAAGACAGGGCGCGAGCAGTACGTC.

This rearrangement joins TRBV27 to TRBJ2-3; D is undetermined. Germline values: CDR1 MNHEY, CDR2 SMNVEV (reference sequence). The V end was cut by 3 bases, the J end by 6 bases, with 10 bases between. The CDR3 covers 13 residues. The CDR3: CASSFLSFDTQYF. The CDR3 DNA is TGTGCCAGCAGTTTTCTGTCGTTTGATACGCAGTATTTT.

This clone was seen once. This rearrangement joins TRBV5-1 to TRBJ2-3; D is possibly TRBD2 (5 bases). CDR1 and CDR2 from the germline V gene are SGHRS and YFSETQ. V dropped 5 bases and J dropped 6 bases, with 16 bases sitting between them. The CDR3 covers 14 residues. Here the CDR3 reads CASRAGGADDTQYF. The DNA for the CDR3 is TGCGCCAGCAGGGCGGGCGGAGCCGACGATACGCAGTATTTT.

The chain is built from TRBV28 and TRBJ1-2; no firm D call. The CDR3 contains 13 residues. V lost 3 bases and J lost 4, with 9 bases in between. The V gene's germline CDR1 is MDHEN and CDR2 SYDVKM. CDR3 DNA: TGTGCCAGCAGTTTGCCCTGGGCCTATGGCTACACCTTC. Protein: CASSLPWAYGYTF.